This T cell receptor beta chain was observed in a study of T cells in Graves' hyperthyroidism and ophthalmopathy (dated by TCRdb to about 2019). Concerning the study at large: Peripheral blood samples were taken at the time of initial diagnosis, prior to any treatment. After sampling, hyperthyroidism patients received methimazole starting at 30 mg daily, and ophthalmopathy patients received high-dose intravenous methylprednisolone. The study also compared thyroid tissue and blood T-cell repertoires from about six Graves' hyperthyroidism patients. Prospective prediction of ophthalmopathy was tested in an independent validation cohort of some 20 hyperthyroidism patients and approximately 17 patients who later progressed to ophthalmopathy. For training and testing, the 95 to 100 patients in the discovery cohort were randomly divided in a 7:3 ratio. The paper describes TCR Vbeta CDR3 sequencing of roughly 130 peripheral blood samples, made up of fewer than 50 ophthalmopathy patients, roughly 80 hyperthyroidism patients and 17 progressor patients. To identify distinguishing TCR V-J signatures, a discovery cohort of 90 to 100 patients was used, comprising 43 with Graves' ophthalmopathy and roughly 60 with stable Graves' hyperthyroidism.

A word on this clonotype: This clone's antigen is unknown. No much larger clone exists at a distance of one base, and base qualities are not known.

CDR1 and CDR2 were assigned from the germline V gene (reference sequence) as SEHNR and FQNEAQ. Trimming removed 6 bases from V and 4 bases from J, leaving 18 bases between the germline ends. The CDR3 runs 15 amino acids, cysteine and phenylalanine included. Kept here is only the CDR3 DNA, which spans 45 bases and is read in frame from base 1. Stable Graves' hyperthyroidism was defined as the absence of progression to ophthalmopathy over 18 months of follow-up. The hyperthyroidism patients were between 18 and 65 years old and newly diagnosed, with a disease duration of less than 2 months. Any patient with an uncontrolled infection, another autoimmune disease, pregnancy or lactation was excluded. Diagnoses were established on the basis of clinical symptoms, serum thyroxine and TRAb, thyroid ultrasound, and orbital computed tomography. PBMCs were separated from under 12 ml of fresh peripheral blood using Ficoll-Paque density gradient centrifugation. Trizol reagent was used to extract total RNA, and RNA quality was then checked on an Agilent 2100 Bioanalyzer.

What the research found in general, with its limitations: In cross-validation, a model built on a 13 V-J signature told ophthalmopathy apart from stable hyperthyroidism with less than 90% sensitivity and 81% to 82% specificity, and in testing the same model reached 80%/75%. During validation, the model predicted progression to ophthalmopathy a median of around six months ahead of onset, with more than 55% sensitivity and about 75% specificity. Sample size was not statistically predetermined, and blinding of investigators to group allocation was not performed. Blood samples also contained most of the expanded thyroid clonotypes (frequency above 0.001), which suggests that blood repertoires may reflect thyroid immune responses.

The TCR beta CDR3 regions were amplified from RNA transcripts. A first-round RT-PCR of the TCR CDR3 used the HTBI primer set with the Qiagen OneStep RT-PCR kit. Libraries were constructed in a second round of multiplex PCR, after which size selection and purification were performed. Paired-end sequencing of the libraries was performed with 100 bp reads on an Illumina HiSeq2000. In the source study's methods: SOAPnuke was used to process the raw data, throwing out any read that contained adapters or uncalled bases, had a mean Phred below 15, or lacked an exact constant-primer or identifier match. High-quality paired reads were merged with COPE v1.2.5, and unique nucleotide sequences were defined as clonotypes. MiTCR v1.1 was used to align the clonotypes against IMGT TRBV, TRBD and TRBJ reference segments. Analysis was restricted to V-J combinations with a frequency above 0.0001, which covered roughly 99% of repertoires. A TCS score was defined as the ratio between F50 (clonal expansion) and ExV (chaos), using BLOSUM62-based TCRdist between CDR3 peptides within each V-J. Welch's t-statistics and random forest reduced approximately 520 V-J features to some 14, which were used in a naive Bayes classifier (R e1071). Thyroid-blood repertoire similarity was quantified with the Morisita-Horn index. TCRdb redid the processing of the public reads, applying fastp at Q25 and MiXCR, and retained in-frame beta chains. Rows merge per CDR3 protein into single entries with the most common DNA and genes. It is TCRdb's table, rather than the study itself, that gives the V and J calls and clone size. This sample comprises 600,000 to 800,000 distinct CDR3 sequences, roughly 32% of them detected only once. Around 30% of the sample comes from the top ten.

The sequence derives from a woman in her thirties or forties with Graves' hyperthyroidism. The sequenced sample was blood. The V and J segments used are TRBV7-9 and TRBJ1-1; D gene: possibly TRBD1, on 6 matching bases. This receptor carries the CDR3 CASSAPYREGTEAFF. The nucleotides are TGTGCCAGCAGTGCTCCGTACAGGGAAGGCACTGAAGCTTTCTTT.